Listed here are 15 T cell receptor beta chains from one sample, sequenced in a study of T cell changes during pregnancy in multiple sclerosis. Method: immunoSEQ multiplex PCR; TCRdb's copy keeps in-frame clones and lacks some. The sample holds fewer than 85,000 clones, about 95% seen once. This specimen was peripheral blood, taken in the third trimester of pregnancy. The receptors derive from a female donor with multiple sclerosis, enrolled in a pregnancy study.

The chain is built from TRBV9 and TRBJ2-1; TRBD1 matches 7 bases. J lost 7 bases, V lost 4 bases, and 11 bases had no gene match. This CDR3 region has 15 residues. Germline V gene sequence: CDR1 SGDLS, CDR2 YYNGEE. DNA for the CDR3: TGTGCCAGCAGCCAAAACGGGACAGCGATAAATGAGCAGTTCTTC. Amino acids: CASSQNGTAINEQFF.

As to this clone: The junction shows a germline mismatch at one end, possibly a read error. The chain uses TRBV5-6 and TRBJ2-6; D is perhaps TRBD1 (5 bases). Germline assignment: CDR1 SGHDT and CDR2 YYEEEE. CDR3 size: 18 residues. CDR3 in amino acids: CASSPTAGSRSWANVLTF. CDR3 bases: TGTGCCAGCAGCCCCACCGCAGGGTCGCGCTCTTGGGCCAACGTCCTGACTTTC.

This chain joins TRBV5-5 and TRBJ1-5; D may be TRBD1 (5 bases). CDR1 SGHKS and CDR2 YYEKEE come from the germline V gene (reference sequence). V was trimmed by 3 bases and J by 1 base, leaving 11 bases between them. The length of the CDR3 is 15 residues. In nucleotides, the CDR3 is TGTGCCAGCAGCTCCGGGGGGGGGAGCAATCAGCCCCAGCATTTT. It translates to CASSSGGGSNQPQHF.

This rearrangement joins TRBV7-6 to TRBJ1-3; D ambiguous. The length of the CDR3 is 14 residues. Germline V CDR1 and CDR2: SGHVS, FNYEAQ. V lost 3 bases to trimming and J lost 0 bases, with 6 bases between them. The CDR3 sequence is CASSFGGSGNTIYF. The CDR3 DNA sequence: TGTGCCAGCAGCTTTGGCGGCTCTGGAAACACCATATATTTT.

This clone was recorded only once. Lacking the conserved final phenylalanine or tryptophan, this CDR3 likely reflects a read error. Because the CDR3's place on the DNA is in doubt, the DNA is left out and the CDR3 is given as listed by TCRdb. CDR3 sequence: CASSLVQGPAL. The chain combines TRBV11-2 with TRBJ2-7; no DNA check was done on the table's D call, TRBD1. The CDR3 contains 11 residues when both ends are counted. The germline gives CDR1 SGHAT, CDR2 FQNNGV.

The genes are TRBV5-5 and TRBJ1-2; 7 nucleotides agree with TRBD1. Germline V gives CDR1 SGHKS, CDR2 YYEKEE (reference sequence). With V trimmed by 3 bases and J by 6 bases, 14 bases remained unmatched. The CDR3 runs 16 residues. The CDR3 protein is CASSSTLTGLSNGYTF. The DNA for the CDR3 is TGTGCCAGCAGCTCCACACTGACAGGGCTTTCAAATGGCTACACCTTC. Full variable domain (remainder filled in from reference TRBV5-5 and TRBJ1-2): DAGVTQSPTHLIKTRGQQVTLRCSPISGHKSVSWYQQVLGQGPQFIFQYYEKEERGRGNFPDRFSARQFPNYSSELNVNALLLGDSALYLCASSSTLTGLSNGYTFGSGTRLTVV.

CDR3 in DNA: TGTGCCAGCAGCTTGCCCCACGGAGGGGTTTCGGACGAGCAGTACTTC. This encodes CASSLPHGGVSDEQYF. The V call is TRBV5-6, the J call TRBJ2-7, with a weak D call TRBD2 (6 bases). This CDR3 is built from 16 residues. Germline lookup yields CDR1 SGHDT and CDR2 YYEEEE. V was clipped by 1 base and J by 5 bases, with 19 bases between them.

The rearrangement joins TRBV10-1 to TRBJ2-3; no reliable D call. The ends were cut back, 5 bases at V and 1 base at J, with 4 bases in the middle. The germline gives CDR1 WNHNN, CDR2 SYGVQD (reference sequence). CDR3 length equals 12 residues. The DNA of the CDR3 is TGCGCCAGCAGTTATGGCACAGATACGCAGTATTTT. Translated, it gives CASSYGTDTQYF.

The chain has TRBV4-1 and TRBJ2-3; 7 bases match TRBD2. The CDR3 length is 15 residues. Germline V gene sequence: CDR1 MGHRA, CDR2 YSYEKL. The trim removed 1 base at V and 6 bases at J, leaving 7 bases unmatched. CDR3 amino acids: CASSQVTGGKDTQYF. CDR3 nucleotides: TGCGCCAGCAGCCAAGTAACCGGGGGGAAGGATACGCAGTATTTT.

The V call is TRBV6-6, the J call TRBJ2-7; D is uncertain. The CDR3 runs 13 residues. In germline, CDR1 is MNHNY, CDR2 SVGAGI (reference sequence). The V end lost 2 bases, the J end lost 4 bases, and 9 bases lay between the germline ends. The DNA of the CDR3 is TGTGCCAGCAGTTACGATCGGGTATACGAGCAGTACTTC. Protein product: CASSYDRVYEQYF.

This clone was detected once. The chain links TRBV6-6 to TRBJ1-2, with D unresolved. The V end lost 3 bases, the J end lost 3 bases, and 11 bases lay between the germline ends. CDR1 is MNHNY and CDR2 is SVGAGI in the germline V gene (reference sequence). This CDR3 has 14 residues. The CDR3 loop is CASSYGQTHYGYTF. The CDR3 DNA sequence: TGTGCCAGCAGTTATGGGCAGACACACTATGGCTACACCTTC.

The rearrangement joins TRBV29-1 to TRBJ2-1; maybe TRBD2 (6 bases). CDR3 length: 13 amino acids. The germline V gene encodes CDR1 SQVTM and CDR2 ANQGSEA. The V and J ends lost 4 bases and 2 bases respectively, with 9 bases between them. The CDR3 spells CSVGAGTYNEQFF. The DNA for the CDR3 is TGCAGCGTTGGCGCGGGGACCTACAATGAGCAGTTCTTC.

V and J are TRBV14 and TRBJ2-7, with 8 bases that match TRBD2. The germline V gene encodes CDR1 SGHDN and CDR2 FVKESK. This CDR3 contains 16 residues. The V segment lost 4 bases and the J segment 3 bases; nucleotides outside the gene matches: 11. This chain's CDR3 is CASSLPAAGAHYEQYF. The CDR3 bases are TGTGCCAGCAGCCTACCCGCAGCGGGGGCCCACTACGAGCAGTACTTC.

V usage is TRBV11-2 and J usage is TRBJ2-7; D uncertain. V lost 5 bases to trimming and J lost 2 bases, with 13 bases between them. Germline V lookup: CDR1 SGHAT, CDR2 FQNNGV. The CDR3 is 14 residues long. The CDR3 sequence: CASSHLRGPYEQYF. The CDR3 DNA follows: TGTGCCAGCAGCCACCTTAGAGGTCCCTACGAGCAGTACTTC.

The V gene is TRBV30, the J gene TRBJ1-5; 10 bases line up with TRBD1. J gave up 6 bases and V 4 bases, and 6 bases lay outside the gene matches. The CDR3 has 14 amino acids. In germline, CDR1 is GTSNPN, CDR2 SVGIG (reference sequence). The CDR3: CAWMDRGTGQPQHF. The DNA of the CDR3 is TGTGCCTGGATGGACAGGGGGACTGGTCAGCCCCAGCATTTT.